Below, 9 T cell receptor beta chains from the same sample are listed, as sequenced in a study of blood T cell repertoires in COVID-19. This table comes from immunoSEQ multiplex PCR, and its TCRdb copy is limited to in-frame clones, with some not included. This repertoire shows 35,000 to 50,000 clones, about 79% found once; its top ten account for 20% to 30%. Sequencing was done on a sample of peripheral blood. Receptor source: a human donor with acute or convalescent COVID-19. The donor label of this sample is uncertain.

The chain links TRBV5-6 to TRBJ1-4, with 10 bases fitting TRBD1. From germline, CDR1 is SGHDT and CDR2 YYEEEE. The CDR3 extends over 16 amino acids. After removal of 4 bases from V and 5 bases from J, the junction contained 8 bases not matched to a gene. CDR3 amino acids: CASSELGQGGNEKLFF. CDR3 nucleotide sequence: TGTGCCAGCAGCGAGCTCGGACAGGGGGGGAATGAAAAACTGTTTTTT.

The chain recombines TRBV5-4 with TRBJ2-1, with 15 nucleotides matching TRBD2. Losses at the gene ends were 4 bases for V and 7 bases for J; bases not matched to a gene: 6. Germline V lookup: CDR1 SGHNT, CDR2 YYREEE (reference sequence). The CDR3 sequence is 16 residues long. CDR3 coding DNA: TGTGCCAGCAGCCCGGGGGGACTAGCGGGAGGTAATGAGCAGTTCTTC. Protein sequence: CASSPGGLAGGNEQFF.

The CDR3 DNA is TGTGCCAGCACCCCGGGACAGGGGACAACTAATGAAAAACTGTTTTTT. Its translation: CASTPGQGTTNEKLFF. The chain combines TRBV2 with TRBJ1-4; 10 nucleotides match TRBD1. CDR1 and CDR2 from the germline V gene are SNHLY and FYNNEI. The CDR3 loop spans 16 amino acids. Losses at the gene ends were 7 bases for V and 0 bases for J; bases not matched to a gene: 5.

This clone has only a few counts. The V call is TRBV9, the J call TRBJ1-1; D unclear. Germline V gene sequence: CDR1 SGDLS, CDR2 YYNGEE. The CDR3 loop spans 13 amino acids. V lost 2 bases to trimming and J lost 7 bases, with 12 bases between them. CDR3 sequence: CASSVSPEGEAFF. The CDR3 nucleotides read TGTGCCAGCAGCGTCTCCCCTGAGGGTGAAGCTTTCTTT.

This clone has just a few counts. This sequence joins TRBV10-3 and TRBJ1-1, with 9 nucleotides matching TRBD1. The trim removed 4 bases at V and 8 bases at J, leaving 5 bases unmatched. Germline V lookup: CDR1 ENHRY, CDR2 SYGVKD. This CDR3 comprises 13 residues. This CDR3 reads CAISGQDRGEAFF. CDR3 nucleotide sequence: TGTGCCATCAGTGGCCAGGACAGGGGAGAAGCTTTCTTT.

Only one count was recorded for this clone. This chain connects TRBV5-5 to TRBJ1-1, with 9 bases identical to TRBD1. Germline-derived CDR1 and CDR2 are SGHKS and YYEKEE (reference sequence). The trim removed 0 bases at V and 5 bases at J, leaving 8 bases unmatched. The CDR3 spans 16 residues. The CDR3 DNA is TGTGCCAGCAGCTTGGTGGGACAGGGTTCATTAACTGAAGCTTTCTTT. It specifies CASSLVGQGSLTEAFF.

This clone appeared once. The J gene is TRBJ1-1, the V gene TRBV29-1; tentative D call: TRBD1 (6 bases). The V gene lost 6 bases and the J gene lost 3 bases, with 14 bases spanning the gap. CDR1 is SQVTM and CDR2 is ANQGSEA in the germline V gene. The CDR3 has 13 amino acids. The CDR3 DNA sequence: TGCAGCGTCTCAGGACAGACCTACACTGAAGCTTTCTTT. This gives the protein CSVSGQTYTEAFF.

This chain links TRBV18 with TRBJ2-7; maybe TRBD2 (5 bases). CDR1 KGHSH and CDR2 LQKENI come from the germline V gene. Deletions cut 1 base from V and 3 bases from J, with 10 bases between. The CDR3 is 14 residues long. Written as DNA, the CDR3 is TGTGCCAGCTCACCACTAGCCGGGGACTACGAGCAGTACTTC. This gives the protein CASSPLAGDYEQYF.

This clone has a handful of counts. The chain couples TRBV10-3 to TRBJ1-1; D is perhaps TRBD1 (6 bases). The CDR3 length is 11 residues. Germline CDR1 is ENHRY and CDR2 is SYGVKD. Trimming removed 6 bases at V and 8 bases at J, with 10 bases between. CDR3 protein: CAIRSDREAFF. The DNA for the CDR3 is TGTGCCATCAGAAGCGACAGGGAAGCTTTCTTT.